This T cell receptor beta chain was found in a study of regulatory T cells in long-lasting Graves disease. Study-wide points: Samples came from peripheral blood alone, without thyroid tissue.

Regarding this clonotype: No antigen is known for it.

The authors built TCR beta libraries using iRepertoire HTBI primers and Arm-PCR of CDR3 regions. TCRdb re-derived calls from the multiplex PCR reads in MiXCR, one entry per CDR3 protein. The table has 500,000 or so distinct CDR3 sequences, approximately 16% seen once. Time point given: newly diagnosed GD, antithyroid drugs for less than 3 months. The TCR library was prepared using RNA isolated from PBMCs. Patients came through an endocrinology department, and that department was in Xi'an, China. These data are also associated with another study on T cells in Graves' hyperthyroidism and ophthalmopathy. That source adds: Patients with ophthalmopathy were separated from those with stable hyperthyroidism by a 13 V-J model.

The input for sequencing was peripheral blood mononuclear cells (PBMCs), taken at new diagnosis, from a patient treated with antithyroid drugs. The source is a woman aged 35 to 60 with Graves disease.

The CDR3, as DNA: TGTGCCAGCAGTGCAAGGTCTCCTAACACTGAAGCTTTCTTT. Its translation: CASSARSPNTEAFF. The chain joins TRBV7-9 to TRBJ1-1; D is undetermined. Germline V lookup: CDR1 SEHNR, CDR2 FQNEAQ (reference sequence). The CDR3 runs to 14 residues. Trimming removed 6 bases at V and 2 bases at J, with 13 bases between.